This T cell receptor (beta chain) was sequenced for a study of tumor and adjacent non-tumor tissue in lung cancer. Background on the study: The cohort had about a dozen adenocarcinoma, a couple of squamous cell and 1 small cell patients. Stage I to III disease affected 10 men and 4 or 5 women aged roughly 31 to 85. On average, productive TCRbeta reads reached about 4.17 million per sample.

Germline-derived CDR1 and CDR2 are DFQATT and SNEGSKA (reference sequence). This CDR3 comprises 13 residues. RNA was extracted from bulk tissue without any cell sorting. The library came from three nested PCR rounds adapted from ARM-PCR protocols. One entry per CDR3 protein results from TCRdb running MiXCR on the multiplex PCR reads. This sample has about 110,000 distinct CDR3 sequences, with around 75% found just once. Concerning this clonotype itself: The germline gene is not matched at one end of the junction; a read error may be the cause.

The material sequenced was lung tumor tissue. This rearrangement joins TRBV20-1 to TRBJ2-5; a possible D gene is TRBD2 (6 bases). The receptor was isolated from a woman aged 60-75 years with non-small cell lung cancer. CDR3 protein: CSASSAGGESQYF. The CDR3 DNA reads TGCAGTGCTTCATCAGCGGGTGGAGAGTCCCAGTACTTC.